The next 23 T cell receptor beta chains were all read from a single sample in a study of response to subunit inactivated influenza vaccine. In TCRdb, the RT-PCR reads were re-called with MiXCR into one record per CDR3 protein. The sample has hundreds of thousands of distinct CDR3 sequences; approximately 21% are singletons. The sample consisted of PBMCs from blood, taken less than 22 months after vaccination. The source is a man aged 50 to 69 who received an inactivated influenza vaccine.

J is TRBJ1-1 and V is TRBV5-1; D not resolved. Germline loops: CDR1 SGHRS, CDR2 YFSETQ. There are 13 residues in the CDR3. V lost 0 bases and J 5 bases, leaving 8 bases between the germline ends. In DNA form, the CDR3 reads TGCGCCAGCAGCTTGGAATACGGGACTGAAGCTTTCTTT. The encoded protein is CASSLEYGTEAFF.

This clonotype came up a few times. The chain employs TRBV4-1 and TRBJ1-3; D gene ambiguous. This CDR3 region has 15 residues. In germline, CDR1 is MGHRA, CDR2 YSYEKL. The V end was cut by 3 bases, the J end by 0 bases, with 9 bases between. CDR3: CASSQIVGSGNTIYF. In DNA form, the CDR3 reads TGCGCCAGCAGCCAGATCGTAGGCTCTGGAAACACCATATATTTT.

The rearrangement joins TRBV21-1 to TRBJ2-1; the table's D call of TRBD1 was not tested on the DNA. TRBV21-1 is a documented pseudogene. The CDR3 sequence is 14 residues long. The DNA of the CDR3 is TGTGCCAGCACCCCGACAGTTCTTTACAATGAGCAGTTCTTC. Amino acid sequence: CASTPTVLYNEQFF.

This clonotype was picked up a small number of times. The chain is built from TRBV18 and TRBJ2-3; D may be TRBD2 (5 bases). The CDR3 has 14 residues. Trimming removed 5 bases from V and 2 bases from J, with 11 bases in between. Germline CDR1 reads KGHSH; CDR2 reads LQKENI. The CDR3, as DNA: TGTGCCAGCTCAGCTAGCCAGGCCACAGATACGCAGTATTTT. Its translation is CASSASQATDTQYF.

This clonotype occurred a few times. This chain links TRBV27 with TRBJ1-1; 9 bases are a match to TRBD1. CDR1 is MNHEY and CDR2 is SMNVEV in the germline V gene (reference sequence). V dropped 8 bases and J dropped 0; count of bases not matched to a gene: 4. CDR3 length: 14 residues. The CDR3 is CASWDRAMNTEAFF. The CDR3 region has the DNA TGTGCCAGCTGGGACAGGGCCATGAACACTGAAGCTTTCTTT.

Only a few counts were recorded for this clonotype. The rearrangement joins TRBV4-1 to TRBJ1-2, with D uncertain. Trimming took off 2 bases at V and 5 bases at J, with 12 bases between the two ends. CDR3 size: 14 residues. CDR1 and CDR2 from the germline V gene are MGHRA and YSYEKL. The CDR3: CASSQFRAGYGYTF. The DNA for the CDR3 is TGCGCCAGCAGCCAATTTAGGGCAGGATATGGCTACACCTTC.

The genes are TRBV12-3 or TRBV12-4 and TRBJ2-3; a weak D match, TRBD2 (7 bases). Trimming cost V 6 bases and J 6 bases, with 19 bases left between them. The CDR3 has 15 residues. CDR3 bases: TGTGCCAGCAGCCAATTCGCGGGGGCGGGGGATACGCAGTATTTT. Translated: CASSQFAGAGDTQYF.

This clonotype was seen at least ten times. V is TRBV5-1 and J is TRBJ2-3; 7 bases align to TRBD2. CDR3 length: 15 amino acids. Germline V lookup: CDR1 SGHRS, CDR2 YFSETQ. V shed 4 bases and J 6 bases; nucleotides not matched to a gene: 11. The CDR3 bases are TGCGCCAGCAGCCGGGAGGTCGCAGGGAGGGATACGCAGTATTTT. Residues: CASSREVAGRDTQYF.

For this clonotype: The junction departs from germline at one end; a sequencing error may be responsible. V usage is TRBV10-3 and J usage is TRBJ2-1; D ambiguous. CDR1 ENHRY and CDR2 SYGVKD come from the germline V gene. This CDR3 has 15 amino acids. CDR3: CAISASHGVYDEQFF. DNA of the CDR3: TGTGCCATCAGTGCGAGCCATGGAGTCTACGATGAGCAGTTCTTC.

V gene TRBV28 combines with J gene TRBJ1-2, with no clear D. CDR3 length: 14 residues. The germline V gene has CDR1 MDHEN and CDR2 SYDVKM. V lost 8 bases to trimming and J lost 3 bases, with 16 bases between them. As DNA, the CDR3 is TGTGCCAGCTCTACCGGAACCAAGTACTATGGCTACACCTTC. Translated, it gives CASSTGTKYYGYTF.

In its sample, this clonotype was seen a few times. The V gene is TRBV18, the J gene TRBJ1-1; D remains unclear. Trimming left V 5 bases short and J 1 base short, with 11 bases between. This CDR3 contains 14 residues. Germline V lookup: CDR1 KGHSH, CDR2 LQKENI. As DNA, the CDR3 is TGTGCCAGCTCAGCTCAAAATCGGAACACTGAAGCTTTCTTT. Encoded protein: CASSAQNRNTEAFF.

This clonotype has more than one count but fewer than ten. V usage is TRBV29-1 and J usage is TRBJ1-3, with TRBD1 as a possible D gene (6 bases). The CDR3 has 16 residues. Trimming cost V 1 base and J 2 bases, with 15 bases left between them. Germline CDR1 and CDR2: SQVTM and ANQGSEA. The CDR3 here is CSVEVGGVGPGNTIYF. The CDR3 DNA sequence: TGCAGCGTTGAAGTAGGGGGAGTCGGACCTGGAAACACCATATATTTT.

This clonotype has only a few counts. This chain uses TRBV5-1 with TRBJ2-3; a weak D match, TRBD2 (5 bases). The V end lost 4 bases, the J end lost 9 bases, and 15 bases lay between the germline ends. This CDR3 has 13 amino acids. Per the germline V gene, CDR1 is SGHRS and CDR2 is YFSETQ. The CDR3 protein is CASSPLPGETQYF. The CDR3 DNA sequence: TGCGCCAGCAGCCCCCTCCCCGGGGAGACGCAGTATTTT.

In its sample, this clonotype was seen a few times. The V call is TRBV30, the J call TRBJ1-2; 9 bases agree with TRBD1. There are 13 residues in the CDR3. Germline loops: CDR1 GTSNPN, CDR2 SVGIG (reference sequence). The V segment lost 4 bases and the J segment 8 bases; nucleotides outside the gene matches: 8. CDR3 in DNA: TGTGCCTGGAACTTACAGGGGGCGCGGGGCTACACCTTC. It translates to CAWNLQGARGYTF.

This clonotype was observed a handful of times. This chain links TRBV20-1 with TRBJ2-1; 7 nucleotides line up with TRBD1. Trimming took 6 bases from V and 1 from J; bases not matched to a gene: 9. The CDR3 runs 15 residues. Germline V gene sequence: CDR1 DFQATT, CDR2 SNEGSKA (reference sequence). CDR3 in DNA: TGCAGTGCCTCCGAGACAGGGAAATCCTACAATGAGCAGTTCTTC. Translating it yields CSASETGKSYNEQFF.

CDR3 region: CASSPEGRESIYF. CDR3 nucleotides: TGCGCCAGCAGCCCCGAGGGGAGGGAATCCATATATTTT. This chain links TRBV4-3 with TRBJ1-3, with a possible D match to TRBD1 (5 bases). Germline V lookup: CDR1 LGHNA, CDR2 YSLEER. V lost 4 bases and J lost 11, with 15 bases in between. The CDR3 is 13 amino acids.

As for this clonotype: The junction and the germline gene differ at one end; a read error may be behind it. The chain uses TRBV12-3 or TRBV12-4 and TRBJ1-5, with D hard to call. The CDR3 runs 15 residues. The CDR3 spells CASSLRHPPHQAQHF. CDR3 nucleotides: TGTGCCAGCAGTTTGAGGCACCCCCCCCATCAGGCCCAGCATTTT.

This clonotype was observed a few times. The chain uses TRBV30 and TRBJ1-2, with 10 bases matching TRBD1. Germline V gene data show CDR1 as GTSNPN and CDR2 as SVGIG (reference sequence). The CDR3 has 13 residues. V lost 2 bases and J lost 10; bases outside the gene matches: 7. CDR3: CAWSKTGTGVYTF. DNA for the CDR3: TGTGCCTGGAGTAAAACCGGGACAGGGGTCTACACCTTC.

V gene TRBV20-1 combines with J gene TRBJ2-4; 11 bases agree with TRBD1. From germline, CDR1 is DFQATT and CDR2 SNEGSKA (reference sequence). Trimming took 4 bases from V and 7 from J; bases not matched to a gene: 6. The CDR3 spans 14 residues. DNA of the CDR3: TGCAGTGCTACACCCGGGACAGGGGGGAACATTCAGTACTTC. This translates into CSATPGTGGNIQYF.

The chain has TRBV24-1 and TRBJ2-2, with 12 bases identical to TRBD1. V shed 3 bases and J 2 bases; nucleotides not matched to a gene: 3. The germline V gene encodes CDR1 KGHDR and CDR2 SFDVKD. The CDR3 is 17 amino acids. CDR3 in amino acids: CATSDRDRGLNTGELFF. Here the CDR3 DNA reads TGTGCCACCAGTGATCGGGACAGGGGGCTTAACACCGGGGAGCTGTTTTTT.

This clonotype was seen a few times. The CDR3 DNA reads as TGCAGCGTTGTCCCGGGAGCGACAGATACGCAGTATTTT. It is translated as CSVVPGATDTQYF. This chain connects TRBV29-1 to TRBJ2-3; tentatively, D is TRBD2 (6 bases). The CDR3 contains 13 residues. V lost 4 bases, J lost 3 bases, and 11 bases lay in between. Germline loops: CDR1 SQVTM, CDR2 ANQGSEA.

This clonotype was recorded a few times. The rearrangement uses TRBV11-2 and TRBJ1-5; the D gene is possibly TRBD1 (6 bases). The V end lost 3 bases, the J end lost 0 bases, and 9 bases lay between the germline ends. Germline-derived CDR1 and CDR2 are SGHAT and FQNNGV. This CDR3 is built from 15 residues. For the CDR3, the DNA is TGTGCCAGCAGCTTGGGGACACTTAGCAATCAGCCCCAGCATTTT. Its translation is CASSLGTLSNQPQHF.

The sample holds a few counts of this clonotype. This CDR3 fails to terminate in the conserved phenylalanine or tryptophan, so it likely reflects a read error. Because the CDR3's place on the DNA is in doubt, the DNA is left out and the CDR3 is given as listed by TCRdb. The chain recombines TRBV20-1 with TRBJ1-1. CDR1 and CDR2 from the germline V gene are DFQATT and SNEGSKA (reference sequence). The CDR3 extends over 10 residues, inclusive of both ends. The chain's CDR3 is CSAYTEARPL.